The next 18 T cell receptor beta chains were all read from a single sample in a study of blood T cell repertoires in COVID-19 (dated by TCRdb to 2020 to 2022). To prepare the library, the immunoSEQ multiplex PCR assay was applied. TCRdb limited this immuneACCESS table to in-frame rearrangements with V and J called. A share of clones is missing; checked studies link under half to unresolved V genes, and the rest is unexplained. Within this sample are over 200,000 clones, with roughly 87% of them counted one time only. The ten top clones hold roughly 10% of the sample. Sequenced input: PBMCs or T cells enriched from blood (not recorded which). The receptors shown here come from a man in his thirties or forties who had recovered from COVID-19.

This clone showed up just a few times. The CDR3 DNA is TGTGCCAGCAGTCCAGGGGCTGTTCGTGGCTACACCTTC. It encodes CASSPGAVRGYTF. The rearrangement links TRBV14 to TRBJ1-2; D is perhaps TRBD1 (6 bases). This CDR3 has 13 residues. Germline V CDR1 and CDR2: SGHDN, FVKESK. Trimming took 6 bases from V and 7 from J, leaving 15 bases between them.

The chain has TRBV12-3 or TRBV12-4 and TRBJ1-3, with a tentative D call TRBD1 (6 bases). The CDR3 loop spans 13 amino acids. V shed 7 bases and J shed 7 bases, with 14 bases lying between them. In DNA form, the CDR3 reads TGTGCCAGCACCATTAGCGGGGGCAACACCATATATTTT. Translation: CASTISGGNTIYF.

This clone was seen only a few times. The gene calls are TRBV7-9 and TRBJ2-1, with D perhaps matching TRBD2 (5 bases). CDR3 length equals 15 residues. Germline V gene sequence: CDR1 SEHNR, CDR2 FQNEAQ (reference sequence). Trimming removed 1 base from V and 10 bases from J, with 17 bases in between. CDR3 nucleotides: TGTGCCAGCAGCTTAGATGAGGGAGCGGCTTACGAGCAGTTCTTC. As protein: CASSLDEGAAYEQFF.

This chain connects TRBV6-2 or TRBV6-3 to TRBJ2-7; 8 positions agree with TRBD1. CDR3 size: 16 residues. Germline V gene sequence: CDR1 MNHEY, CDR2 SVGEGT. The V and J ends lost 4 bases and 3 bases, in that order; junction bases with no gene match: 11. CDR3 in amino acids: CASSSASGGNSYEQYF. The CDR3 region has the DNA TGTGCCAGCAGTTCGGCCTCAGGGGGCAATAGCTACGAGCAGTACTTC.

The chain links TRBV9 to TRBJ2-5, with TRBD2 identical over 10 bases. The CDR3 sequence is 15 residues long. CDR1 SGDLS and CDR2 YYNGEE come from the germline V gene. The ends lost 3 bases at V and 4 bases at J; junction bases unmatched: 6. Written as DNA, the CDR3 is TGTGCCAGCAGCGGGTCTAGCGGGGGTCGAGAGACCCAGTACTTC. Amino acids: CASSGSSGGRETQYF.

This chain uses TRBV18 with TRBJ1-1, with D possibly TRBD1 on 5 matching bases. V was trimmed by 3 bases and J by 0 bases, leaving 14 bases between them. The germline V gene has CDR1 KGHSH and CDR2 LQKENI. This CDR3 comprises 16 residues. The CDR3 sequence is CASSPGLGHMNTEAFF. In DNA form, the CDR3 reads TGTGCCAGCTCACCCGGGTTGGGGCACATGAACACTGAAGCTTTCTTT. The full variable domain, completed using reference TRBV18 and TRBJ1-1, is NAGVMQNPRHLVRRRGQEARLRCSPMKGHSHVYWYRQLPEEGLKFMVYLQKENIIDESGMPKERFSAEFPKEGPSILRIQQVVRGDSAAYFCASSPGLGHMNTEAFFGQGTRLTVV.

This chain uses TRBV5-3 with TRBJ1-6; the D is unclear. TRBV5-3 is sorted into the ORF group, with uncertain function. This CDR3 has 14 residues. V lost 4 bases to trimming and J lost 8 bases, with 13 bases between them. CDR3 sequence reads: CARSPRLVDSPLHF. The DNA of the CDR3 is TGTGCCAGAAGCCCGAGGTTGGTCGATTCACCCCTCCACTTT.

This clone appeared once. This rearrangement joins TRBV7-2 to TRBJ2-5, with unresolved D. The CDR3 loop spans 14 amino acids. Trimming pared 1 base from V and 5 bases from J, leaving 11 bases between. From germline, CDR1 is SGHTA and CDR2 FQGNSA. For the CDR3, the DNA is TGTGCCAGCAGCTTAGATTTTAGCCGGGAGACCCAGTACTTC. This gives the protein CASSLDFSRETQYF. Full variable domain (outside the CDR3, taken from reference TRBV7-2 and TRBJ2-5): GAGVSQSPSNKVTEKGKDVELRCDPISGHTALYWYRQSLGQGLEFLIYFQGNSAPDKSGLPSDRFSAERTGGSVSTLTIQRTQQEDSAVYLCASSLDFSRETQYFGPGTRLLVL.

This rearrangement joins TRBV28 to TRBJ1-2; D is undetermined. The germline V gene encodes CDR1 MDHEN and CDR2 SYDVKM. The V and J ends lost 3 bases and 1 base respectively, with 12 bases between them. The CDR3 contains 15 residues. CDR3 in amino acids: CASSFVQDFNYGYTF. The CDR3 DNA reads TGTGCCAGCAGTTTTGTCCAGGACTTTAACTATGGCTACACCTTC.

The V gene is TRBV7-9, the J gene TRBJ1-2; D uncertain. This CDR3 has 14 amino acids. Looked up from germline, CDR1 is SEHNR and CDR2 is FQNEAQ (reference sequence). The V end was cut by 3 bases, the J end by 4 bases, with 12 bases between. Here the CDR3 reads CASSFRSGGYGYTF. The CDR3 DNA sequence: TGTGCCAGCAGCTTCCGGTCTGGAGGCTATGGCTACACCTTC.

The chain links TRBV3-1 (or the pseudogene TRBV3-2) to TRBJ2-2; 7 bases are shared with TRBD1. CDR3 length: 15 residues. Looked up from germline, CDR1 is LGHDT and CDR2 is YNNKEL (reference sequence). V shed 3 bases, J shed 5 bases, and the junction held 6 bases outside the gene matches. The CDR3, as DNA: TGTGCCAGCAGCCACGGACAGGTTAAAACCGGGGAGCTGTTTTTT. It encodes CASSHGQVKTGELFF.

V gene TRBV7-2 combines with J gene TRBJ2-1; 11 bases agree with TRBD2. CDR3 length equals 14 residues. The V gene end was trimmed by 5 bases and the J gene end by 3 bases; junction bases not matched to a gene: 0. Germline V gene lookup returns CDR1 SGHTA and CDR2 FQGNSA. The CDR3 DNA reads TGTGCCAGCAGCGGGACTAGCGGCTACAATGAGCAGTTCTTC. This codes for CASSGTSGYNEQFF.

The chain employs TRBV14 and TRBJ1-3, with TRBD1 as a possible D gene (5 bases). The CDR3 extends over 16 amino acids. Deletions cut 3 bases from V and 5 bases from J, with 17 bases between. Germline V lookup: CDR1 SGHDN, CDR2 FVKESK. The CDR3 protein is CASSHLPSAGRNTIYF. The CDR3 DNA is TGTGCCAGCAGCCATCTCCCTTCGGCGGGGCGAAACACCATATATTTT.

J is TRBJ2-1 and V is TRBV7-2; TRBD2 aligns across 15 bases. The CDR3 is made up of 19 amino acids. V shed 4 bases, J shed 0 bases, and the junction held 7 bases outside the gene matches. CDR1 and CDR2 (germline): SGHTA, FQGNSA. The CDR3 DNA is TGTGCCAGCAGCTCGCGGACTAGCGGGAGGGGGAGCTCCTACAATGAGCAGTTCTTC. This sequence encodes CASSSRTSGRGSSYNEQFF. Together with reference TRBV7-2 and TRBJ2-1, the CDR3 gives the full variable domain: GAGVSQSPSNKVTEKGKDVELRCDPISGHTALYWYRQSLGQGLEFLIYFQGNSAPDKSGLPSDRFSAERTGGSVSTLTIQRTQQEDSAVYLCASSSRTSGRGSSYNEQFFGPGTRLTVL.

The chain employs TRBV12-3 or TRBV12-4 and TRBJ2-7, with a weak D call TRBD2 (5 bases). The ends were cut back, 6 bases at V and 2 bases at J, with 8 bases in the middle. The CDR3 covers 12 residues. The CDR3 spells CASSRGPYEQYF. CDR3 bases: TGTGCCAGCAGCCGAGGGCCCTACGAGCAGTACTTC.

CDR3 sequence: CASRQWLTPRANEEQFF. For the CDR3, the DNA is TGCGCCAGCAGACAATGGTTGACCCCCAGGGCCAATGAAGAGCAGTTCTTC. The chain uses TRBV5-1 and TRBJ2-1, with D maybe TRBD1 (5 bases). Trimming shortened V by 5 bases and J by 10 bases, and 28 bases separated the two germline ends. The CDR3 is 17 amino acids. Germline V lookup: CDR1 SGHRS, CDR2 YFSETQ.

The CDR3 coding sequence is TGTGCTAGTGGTTGGACCGGGACTAGGGATGTCTACGAGCAGTACTTC. This encodes CASGWTGTRDVYEQYF. J is TRBJ2-7 and V is TRBV12-5; TRBD2 matches at 8 bases. Looked up from germline, CDR1 is LGHNT and CDR2 is FRNRAP. There are 16 residues in the CDR3. V shed 4 bases and J 3 bases; nucleotides not matched to a gene: 11.

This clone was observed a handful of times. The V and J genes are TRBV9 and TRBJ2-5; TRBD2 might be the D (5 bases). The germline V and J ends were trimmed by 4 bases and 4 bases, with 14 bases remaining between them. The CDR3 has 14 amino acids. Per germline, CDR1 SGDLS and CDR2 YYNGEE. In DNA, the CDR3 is TGTGCCAGCAGCTCGCGAGGGCGTAGAGAGACCCAGTACTTC. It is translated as CASSSRGRRETQYF.